The sequence of this T cell receptor beta chain was determined in a study of T-cell reconstitution after alpha-beta-depleted transplantation in children (dated by TCRdb to 2016 to 2018). Some background on the complete study: T-cell immune reconstitution after TCRalphabeta/CD19-depleted allogeneic hematopoietic cell transplantation in children was quantitatively tracked in the study by means of TCR repertoire profiling. General study outcomes and caveats: The apparently early recovery of alphabetaT-cell counts about two months after transplant reportedly depended on only several hundred rapidly expanded clones that came from non-depleted graft cells. Over subsequent months, a decline in hyperexpanded clone frequencies was noted, and after one year, T-cell counts and TCRbeta diversity were mostly ascribed to newly produced T cells. In some patients, high TCRbeta diversity at day 60 was attributed to recipient T cells and intrathymic progenitors that had survived conditioning.

The time point label corresponds to: day 60 (about 2 months) after transplantation. The sample's treatment or condition label, in plain terms: allogeneic hematopoietic cell transplantation with graft depleted of TCRalphabeta T cells and CD19 B cells. The children who served as transplant recipients had been given grafts of TCRalphabeta/CD19-depleted allogeneic hematopoietic cells. Library method: PCR. The sequencer was an Illumina HiSeq 2500. TCR library preparation used molecular barcoding, with unique molecular identifiers applied to normalize quantification of the TCRbeta repertoire. Through fastp at Q25 and MiXCR, TCRdb rebuilt clones from the public reads, retaining in-frame beta chains. CDR3 protein sequences are deduplicated, and each keeps its most common genes and DNA. In this sample the table shows some 5,000 distinct CDR3 sequences, roughly 7.3% of which occur a single time. The ten biggest clones cover about 1.8% of the sample.

This clonotype is termed medium-sized (0.01 to 0.1%). Its antigen is still unknown. No much larger clonotype is one base removed from it; base qualities were not supplied. Measured from the cysteine to the phenylalanine, the CDR3 is 17 residues long. Only CDR3 DNA is held: 51 bases, read in frame from base 1. The junction carries 15 bases between V and J, which are trimmed by 0 bases and 4 bases respectively. Sequences LGHNA (CDR1) and YNFKEQ (CDR2) are obtained from the germline V gene. The receptor's source is a boy under three years old who had a stem cell transplant for SCID, so the T cells may come from the graft donor. This specimen consisted of PBMCs, mostly from graft donor cells, obtained 60 days after TCRalphabeta/CD19-depleted stem cell transplant. The chain employs TRBV4-2 and TRBJ2-2, and perhaps TRBD1 as D gene, on 6 matching bases. The CDR3 region has the sequence CASSQEWAGVGTGELFF. The nucleotide sequence reads as follows: TGTGCCAGCAGCCAAGAGTGGGCAGGGGTGGGCACCGGGGAGCTGTTTTTT.